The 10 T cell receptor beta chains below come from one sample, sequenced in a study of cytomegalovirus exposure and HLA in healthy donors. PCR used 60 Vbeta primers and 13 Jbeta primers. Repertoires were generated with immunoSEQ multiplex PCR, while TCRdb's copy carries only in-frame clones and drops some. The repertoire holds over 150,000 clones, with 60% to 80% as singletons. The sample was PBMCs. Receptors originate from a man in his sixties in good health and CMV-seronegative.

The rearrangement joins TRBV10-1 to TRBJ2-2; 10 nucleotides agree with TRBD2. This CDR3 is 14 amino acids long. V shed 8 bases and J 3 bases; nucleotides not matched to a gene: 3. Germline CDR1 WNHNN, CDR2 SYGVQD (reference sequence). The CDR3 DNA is TGCGCCAGCGCTAGCGGGAGCCACACCGGGGAGCTGTTTTTT. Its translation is CASASGSHTGELFF.

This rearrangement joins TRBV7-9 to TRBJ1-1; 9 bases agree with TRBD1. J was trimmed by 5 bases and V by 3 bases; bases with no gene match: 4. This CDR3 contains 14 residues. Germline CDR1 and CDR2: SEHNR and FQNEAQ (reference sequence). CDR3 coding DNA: TGTGCCAGCAGCTTGGGACAGGGATGGACTGAAGCTTTCTTT. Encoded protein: CASSLGQGWTEAFF.

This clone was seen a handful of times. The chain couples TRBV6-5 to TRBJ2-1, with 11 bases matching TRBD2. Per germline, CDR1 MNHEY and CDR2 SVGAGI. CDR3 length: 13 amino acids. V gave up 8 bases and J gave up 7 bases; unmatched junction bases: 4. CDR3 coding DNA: TGTGCCAGCTCTTCTAGCGGGAGGAATGAGCAGTTCTTC. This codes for CASSSSGRNEQFF.

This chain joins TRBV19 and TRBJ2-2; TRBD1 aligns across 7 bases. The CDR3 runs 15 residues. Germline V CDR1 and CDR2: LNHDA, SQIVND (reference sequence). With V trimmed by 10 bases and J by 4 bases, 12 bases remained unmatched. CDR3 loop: CATNRRQGATGELFF. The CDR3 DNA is TGTGCCACAAATAGGCGACAGGGAGCCACCGGGGAGCTGTTTTTT.

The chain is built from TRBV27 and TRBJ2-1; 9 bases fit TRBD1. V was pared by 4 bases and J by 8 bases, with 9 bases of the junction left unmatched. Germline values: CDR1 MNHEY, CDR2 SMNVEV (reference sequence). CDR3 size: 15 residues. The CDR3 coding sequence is TGTGCCAGCAGTTGGTCCGGGACAGGGATGCATGAGCAGTTCTTC. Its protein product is CASSWSGTGMHEQFF.

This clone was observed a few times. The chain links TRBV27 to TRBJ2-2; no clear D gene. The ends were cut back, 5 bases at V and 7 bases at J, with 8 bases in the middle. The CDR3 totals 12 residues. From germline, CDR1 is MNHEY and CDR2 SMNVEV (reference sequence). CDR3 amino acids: CASSPAGGELFF. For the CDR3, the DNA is TGTGCCAGCAGTCCCGCAGGCGGGGAGCTGTTTTTT.

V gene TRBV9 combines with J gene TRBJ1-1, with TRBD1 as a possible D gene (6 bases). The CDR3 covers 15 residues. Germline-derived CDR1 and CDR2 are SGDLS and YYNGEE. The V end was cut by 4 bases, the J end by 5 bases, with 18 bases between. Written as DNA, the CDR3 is TGTGCCAGCAGCTCAAGGGACAACCGGAGGACTGAAGCTTTCTTT. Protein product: CASSSRDNRRTEAFF.

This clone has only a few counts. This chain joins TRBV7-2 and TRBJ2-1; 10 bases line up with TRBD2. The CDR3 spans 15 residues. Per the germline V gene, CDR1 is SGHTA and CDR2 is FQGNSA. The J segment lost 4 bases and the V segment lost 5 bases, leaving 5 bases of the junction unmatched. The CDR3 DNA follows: TGTGCCAGCAGCCCGCTAGCGGGGGTTTACAATGAGCAGTTCTTC. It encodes CASSPLAGVYNEQFF.

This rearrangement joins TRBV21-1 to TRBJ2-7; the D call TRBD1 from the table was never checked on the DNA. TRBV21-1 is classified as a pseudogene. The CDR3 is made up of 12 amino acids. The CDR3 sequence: CASSKQGYEQYF. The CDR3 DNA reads TGTGCCAGCAGCAAACAGGGTTACGAGCAGTACTTC.

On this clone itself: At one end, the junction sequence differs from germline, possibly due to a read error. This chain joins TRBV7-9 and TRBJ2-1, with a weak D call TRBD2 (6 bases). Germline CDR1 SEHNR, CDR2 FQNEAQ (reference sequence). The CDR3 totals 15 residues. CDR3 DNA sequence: TGTTCCAGCAGCTCTGCGGGGCTGGCCTACAATGAGCAGTTCTTC. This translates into CSSSSAGLAYNEQFF.